The present T cell receptor (beta chain) was sequenced within a study of beta chain features in type 1 diabetes (dated by TCRdb to about 2018). Context from the whole study: Mean age, gender distribution, total cell number and subset yield did not differ between patients and healthy donors. A total of about 99,000,000 sorted cells were examined across all samples, and RNA yield correlated strongly with the number of cells per subset. In the study, recently diagnosed type 1 diabetes patients and matched healthy donors were compared on the TCRB repertoires of their sorted circulating CD4+ T cell subsets. Naive and central memory subsets were obtained from all 30 or so donors, but regulatory and stem cell-like memory subsets were isolated from only 8 patients and roughly eight healthy donors. The investigation overall reported the following: Because small numbers of individuals were included in the HLA sub-analyses, any influence of HLA type on TCRB rearrangement was left unresolved. Shorter templates might be favored by PCR, yet because patient and control samples were amplified and corrected together, any such skew would affect both groups equally. At VDJ recombination sites, patients with type 1 diabetes made fewer insertions and deleted more nucleotides, a pattern implying thymic rearrangement abnormalities. Type 1 diabetes patients showed a moderate but significant shortening of TCRB CDR3 length in all four CD4+ subsets. Because cDNA was sequenced instead of genomic DNA, activated cells with high expression could be over-represented, although the groups did not differ in activation or CD3 levels. Naive, central memory and regulatory TCRB repertoires appeared to be more alike among patients than among healthy donors.

The entire isolated RNA was reverse transcribed using the High Capacity cDNA Reverse Transcription Kit, and thus expressed TCRB transcripts were sequenced. Deep immunoSEQ sequencing was performed on naive, central memory and regulatory T cell samples, with an average of roughly 3.5 million total reads per sample. After sorted cells were lysed in RLT buffer, RNA was extracted with DNase-treated RNeasy Micro or Mini kits, with the choice depending on cell number. Each cell subset was processed separately to prevent cross-contamination, with patient and healthy donor samples processed together. The immunoSEQ multiplex PCR was used to amplify TCRB sequences from cDNA, yielding 87-bp fragments that span the CDR3 region. Amplicons were sequenced on the Illumina HiSeq platform. Concerning the study's data processing: PCR bias was computationally corrected using synthetic template baselines, reads within Hamming distance 2 were collapsed, and singletons that could not be merged were discarded. Reads were aligned to IMGT to assign V, D and J genes, CDR3 length, and insertions or deletions at six rearrangement sites. Clonotype counts were normalized to sorted cell number within each subset before computing true diversity and Gini coefficients with the tcR R package. The overlap coefficient, calculated on TCRB nucleotide sequences, was used to measure repertoire sharing. TCRdb obtained this table from immuneACCESS and retained in-frame rearrangements with V and J assigned. These tables miss some clones; where compared with another copy, unresolved V genes account for less than half of the shortfall, and the remainder is unexplained. For V, J and clone size, that table is used; D and trimming come from the DNA. In all, the sample holds approximately 150,000 clones, and 10% to 15% of those were seen once. Clones ranked in the top ten supply approximately 1.3% of the sample.

This clone was counted at least ten times. No cognate antigen has been identified for it. No clone much larger than this one lies a single base away; base qualities are absent. Each donor gave one peripheral blood draw, averaging roughly 0.11 L, which was collected into heparinised tubes. Using a panel that included CD45RO, CCR7, CD25, CD127, CD95 and CD27, naive, central memory, regulatory and stem cell-like memory CD4+ T cells were sorted on a BD FACSAria II. All sorted populations exceeded 95% purity. PBMCs were separated immediately by Lymphoprep density gradient centrifugation and were stained directly, without being cultured. So that batch effects would be minimized, each experiment stained and sorted samples in pairs, pairing one healthy donor with one patient. This TCR derives from a man between 18 and 29 years old with type 1 diabetes. The sequencing sample was made of central memory CD4+ T cells from blood.

The CDR3 loop reads CAWKYRATNTGELFF. The nucleotide sequence reads as follows: TGTGCCTGGAAATACAGGGCGACGAACACCGGGGAGCTGTTTTTT. The chain is encoded by TRBV30 joined to TRBJ2-2; TRBD1 is possibly the D segment (6 matching bases). Relative to germline, V is 4 bases shorter and J is 0 bases shorter, with 12 bases between their ends. The CDR3 covers 15 residues, taking in both the cysteine and the phenylalanine. Kept here is only the CDR3 DNA, which spans 45 bases and is read in frame from base 1. The germline V gene (reference sequence) provides CDR1 GTSNPN and CDR2 SVGIG.